The clone carrying this T cell receptor beta chain was counted once. Its cognate antigen is unknown. This entry comes from a study of shared clonotypes between healthy human individuals. Study-level results: Sampling included only blood; tissue repertoires likely differ.

Produced via immunoSEQ multiplex PCR; TCRdb's table is partial and in-frame only. The profile shows about 480,000 clones, approximately 79% of them singletons. The CDR3 loop spans 13 amino acids. CDR1 is SNHLY, CDR2 FYNNEI, per germline. Trimming cost V 6 bases and J 2 bases, with 8 bases left between them. Source material: PBMCs. The V call is TRBV2, the J call TRBJ2-1; D call uncertain. The TCR sequence derives from a woman aged 35 to 49 in good health. Some clones in this sample may be carry-over from other donors' samples. The DNA of the CDR3 is TGTGCCAGCAGCCGGCAACCCTACAATGAGCAGTTCTTC. It yields the protein CASSRQPYNEQFF.